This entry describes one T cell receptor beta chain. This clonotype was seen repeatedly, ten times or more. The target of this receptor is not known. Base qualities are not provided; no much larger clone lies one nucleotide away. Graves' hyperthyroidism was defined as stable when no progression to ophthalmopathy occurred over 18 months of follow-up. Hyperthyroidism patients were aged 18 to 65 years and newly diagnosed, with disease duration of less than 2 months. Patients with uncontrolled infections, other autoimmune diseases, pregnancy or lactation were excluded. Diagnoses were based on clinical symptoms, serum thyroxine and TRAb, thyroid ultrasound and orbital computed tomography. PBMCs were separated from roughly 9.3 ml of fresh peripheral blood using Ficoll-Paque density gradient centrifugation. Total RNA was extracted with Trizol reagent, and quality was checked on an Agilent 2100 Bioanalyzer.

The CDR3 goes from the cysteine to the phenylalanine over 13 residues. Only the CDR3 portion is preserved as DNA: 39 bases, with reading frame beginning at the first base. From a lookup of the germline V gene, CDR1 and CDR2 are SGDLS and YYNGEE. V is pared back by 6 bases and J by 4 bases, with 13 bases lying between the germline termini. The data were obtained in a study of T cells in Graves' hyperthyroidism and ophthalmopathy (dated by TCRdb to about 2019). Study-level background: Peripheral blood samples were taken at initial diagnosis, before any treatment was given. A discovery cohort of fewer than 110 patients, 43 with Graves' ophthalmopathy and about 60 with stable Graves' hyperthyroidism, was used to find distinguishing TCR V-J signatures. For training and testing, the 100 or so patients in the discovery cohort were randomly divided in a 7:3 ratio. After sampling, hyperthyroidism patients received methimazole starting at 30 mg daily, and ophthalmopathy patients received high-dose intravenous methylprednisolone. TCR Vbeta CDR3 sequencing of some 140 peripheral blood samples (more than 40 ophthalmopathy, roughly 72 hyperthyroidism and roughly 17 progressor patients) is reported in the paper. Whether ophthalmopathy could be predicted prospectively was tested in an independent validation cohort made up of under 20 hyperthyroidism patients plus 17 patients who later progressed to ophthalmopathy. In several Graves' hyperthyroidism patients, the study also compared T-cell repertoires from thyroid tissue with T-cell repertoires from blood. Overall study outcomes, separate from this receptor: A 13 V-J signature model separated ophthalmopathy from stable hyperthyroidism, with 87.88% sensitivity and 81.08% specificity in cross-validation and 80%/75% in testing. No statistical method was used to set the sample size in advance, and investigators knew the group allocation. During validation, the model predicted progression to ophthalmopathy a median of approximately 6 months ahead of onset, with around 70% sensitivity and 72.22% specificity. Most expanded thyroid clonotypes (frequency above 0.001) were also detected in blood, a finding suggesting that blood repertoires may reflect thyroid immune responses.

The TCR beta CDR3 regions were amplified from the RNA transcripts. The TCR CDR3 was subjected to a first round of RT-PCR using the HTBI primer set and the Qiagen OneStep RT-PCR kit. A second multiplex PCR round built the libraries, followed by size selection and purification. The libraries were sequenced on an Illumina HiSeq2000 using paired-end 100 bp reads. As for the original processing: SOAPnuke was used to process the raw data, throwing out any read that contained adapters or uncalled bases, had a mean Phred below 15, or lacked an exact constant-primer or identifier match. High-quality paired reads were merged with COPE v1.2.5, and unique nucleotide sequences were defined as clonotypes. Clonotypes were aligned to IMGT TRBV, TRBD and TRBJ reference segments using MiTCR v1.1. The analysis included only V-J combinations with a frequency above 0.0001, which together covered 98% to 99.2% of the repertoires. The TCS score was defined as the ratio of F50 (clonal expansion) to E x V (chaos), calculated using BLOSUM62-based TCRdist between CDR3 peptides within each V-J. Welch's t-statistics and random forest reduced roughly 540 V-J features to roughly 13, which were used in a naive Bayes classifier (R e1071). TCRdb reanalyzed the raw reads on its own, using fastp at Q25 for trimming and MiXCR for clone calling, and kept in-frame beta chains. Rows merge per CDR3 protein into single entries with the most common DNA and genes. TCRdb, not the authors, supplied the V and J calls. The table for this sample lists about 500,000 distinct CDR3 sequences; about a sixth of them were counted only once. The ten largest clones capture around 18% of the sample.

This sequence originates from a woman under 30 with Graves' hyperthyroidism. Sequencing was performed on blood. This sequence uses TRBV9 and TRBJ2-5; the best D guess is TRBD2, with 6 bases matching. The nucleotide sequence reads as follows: TGTGCCAGCAACGTGAGGGGAGGAGAGACCCAGTACTTC. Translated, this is CASNVRGGETQYF.